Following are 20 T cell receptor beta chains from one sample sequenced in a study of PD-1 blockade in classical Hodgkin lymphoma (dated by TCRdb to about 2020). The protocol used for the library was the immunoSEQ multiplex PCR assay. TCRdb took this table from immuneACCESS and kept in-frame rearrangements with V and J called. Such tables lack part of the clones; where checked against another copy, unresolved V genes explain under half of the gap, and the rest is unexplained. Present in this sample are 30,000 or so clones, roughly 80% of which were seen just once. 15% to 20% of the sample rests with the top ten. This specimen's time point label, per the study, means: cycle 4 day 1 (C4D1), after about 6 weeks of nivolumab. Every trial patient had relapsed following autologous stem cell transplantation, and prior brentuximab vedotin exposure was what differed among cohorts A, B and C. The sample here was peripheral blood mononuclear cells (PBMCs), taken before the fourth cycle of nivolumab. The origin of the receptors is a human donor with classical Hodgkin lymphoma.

In DNA, the CDR3 is TGTGCCAGTAGTCCCCGGACAGGCACAGATACGCAGTATTTT. This codes for CASSPRTGTDTQYF. This sequence joins TRBV19 and TRBJ2-3; possibly TRBD1 for D (6 bases). The V end was cut by 5 bases, the J end by 1 base, with 10 bases between. The CDR3 covers 14 residues. CDR1 LNHDA and CDR2 SQIVND come from the germline V gene (reference sequence). Looking up the rest from reference TRBV19 and TRBJ2-3 gives the full variable domain: DGGITQSPKYLFRKEGQNVTLSCEQNLNHDAMYWYRQDPGQGLRLIYYSQIVNDFQKGDIAEGYSVSREKKESFPLTVTSAQKNPTAFYLCASSPRTGTDTQYFGPGTRLTVL.

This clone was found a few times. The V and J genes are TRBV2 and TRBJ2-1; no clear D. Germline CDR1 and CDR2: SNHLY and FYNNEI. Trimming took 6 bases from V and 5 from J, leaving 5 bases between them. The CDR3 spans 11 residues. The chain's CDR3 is CASRQNNEQFF. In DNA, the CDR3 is TGTGCCAGCAGGCAGAACAATGAGCAGTTCTTC.

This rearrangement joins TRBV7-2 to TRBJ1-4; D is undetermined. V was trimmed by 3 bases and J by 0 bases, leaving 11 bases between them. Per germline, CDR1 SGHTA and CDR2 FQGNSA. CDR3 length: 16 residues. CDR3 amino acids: CASSLSRPATNEKLFF. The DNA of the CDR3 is TGTGCCAGCAGCTTGAGCAGGCCAGCAACTAATGAAAAACTGTTTTTT.

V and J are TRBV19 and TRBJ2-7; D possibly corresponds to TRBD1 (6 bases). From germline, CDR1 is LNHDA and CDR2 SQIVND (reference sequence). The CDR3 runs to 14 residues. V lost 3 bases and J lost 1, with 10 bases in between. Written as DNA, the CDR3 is TGTGCCAGTAGTATTTCCGGACAGTCCTACGAGCAGTACTTC. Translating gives CASSISGQSYEQYF.

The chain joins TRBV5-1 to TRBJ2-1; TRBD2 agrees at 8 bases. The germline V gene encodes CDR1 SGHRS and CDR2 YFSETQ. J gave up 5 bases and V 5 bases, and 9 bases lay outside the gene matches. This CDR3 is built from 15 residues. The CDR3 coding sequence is TGCGCCAGCAGAATGGGACTAGGGGCTAACAATGAGCAGTTCTTC. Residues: CASRMGLGANNEQFF.

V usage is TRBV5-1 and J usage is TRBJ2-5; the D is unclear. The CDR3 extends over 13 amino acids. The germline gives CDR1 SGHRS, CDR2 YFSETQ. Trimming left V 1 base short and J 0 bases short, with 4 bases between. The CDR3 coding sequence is TGCGCCAGCAGCTTGAGACACCAAGAGACCCAGTACTTC. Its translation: CASSLRHQETQYF.

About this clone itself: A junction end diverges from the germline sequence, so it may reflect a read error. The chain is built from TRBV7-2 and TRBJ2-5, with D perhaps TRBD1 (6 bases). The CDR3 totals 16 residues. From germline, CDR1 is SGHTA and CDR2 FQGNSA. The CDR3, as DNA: TGCGCCAGCAGCCAAGAGATGGGGACACTACAAGAGACCCAGTACTTC. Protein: CASSQEMGTLQETQYF.

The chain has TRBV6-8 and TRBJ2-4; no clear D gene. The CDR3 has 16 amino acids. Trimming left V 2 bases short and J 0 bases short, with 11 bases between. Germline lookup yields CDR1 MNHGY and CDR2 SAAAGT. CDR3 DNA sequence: TGTGCCAGCAGTTACAGCAAATTACTAGCCAAAAACATTCAGTACTTC. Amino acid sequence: CASSYSKLLAKNIQYF.

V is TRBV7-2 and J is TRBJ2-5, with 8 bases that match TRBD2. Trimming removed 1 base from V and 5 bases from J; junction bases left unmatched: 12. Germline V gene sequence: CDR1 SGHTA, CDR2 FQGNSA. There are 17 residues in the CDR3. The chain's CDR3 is CASSLELGGAGFETQYF. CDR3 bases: TGTGCCAGCAGCTTAGAACTCGGGGGGGCCGGTTTTGAGACCCAGTACTTC.

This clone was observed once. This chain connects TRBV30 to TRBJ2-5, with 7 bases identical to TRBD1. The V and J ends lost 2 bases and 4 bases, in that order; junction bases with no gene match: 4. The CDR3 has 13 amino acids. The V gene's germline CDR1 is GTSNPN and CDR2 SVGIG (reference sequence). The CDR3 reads CAWSSQGRETQYF. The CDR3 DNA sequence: TGTGCCTGGAGTTCACAGGGGAGAGAGACCCAGTACTTC.

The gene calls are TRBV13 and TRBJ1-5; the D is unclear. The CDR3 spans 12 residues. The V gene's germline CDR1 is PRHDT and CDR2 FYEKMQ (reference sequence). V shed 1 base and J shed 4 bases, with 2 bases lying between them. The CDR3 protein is CASSLDNQPQHF. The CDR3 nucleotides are TGTGCCAGCAGCTTAGATAATCAGCCCCAGCATTTT.

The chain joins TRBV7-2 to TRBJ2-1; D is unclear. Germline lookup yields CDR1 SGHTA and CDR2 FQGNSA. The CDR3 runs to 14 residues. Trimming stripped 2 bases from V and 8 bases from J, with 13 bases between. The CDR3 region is CASSLLARAHEQFF. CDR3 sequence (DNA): TGTGCCAGCAGCTTATTGGCCAGAGCCCATGAGCAGTTCTTC.

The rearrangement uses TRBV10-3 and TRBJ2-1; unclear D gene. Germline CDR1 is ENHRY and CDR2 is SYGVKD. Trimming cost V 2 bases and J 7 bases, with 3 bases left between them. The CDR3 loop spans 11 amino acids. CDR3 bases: TGTGCCATCAGTGAGAGGAATGAGCAGTTCTTC. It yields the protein CAISERNEQFF.

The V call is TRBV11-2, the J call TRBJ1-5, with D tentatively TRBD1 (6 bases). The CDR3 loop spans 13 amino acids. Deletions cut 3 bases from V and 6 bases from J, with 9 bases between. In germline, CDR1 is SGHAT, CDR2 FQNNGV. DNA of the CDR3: TGTGCCAGCAGCTTTTCAGGGGCTCAGCCCCAGCATTTT. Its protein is CASSFSGAQPQHF.

This CDR3 reads CASSLGTGVTQPQHF. The DNA for the CDR3 is TGTGCCAGCAGCTTGGGGACAGGGGTGACTCAGCCCCAGCATTTT. V usage is TRBV5-6 and J usage is TRBJ1-5; 9 nucleotides line up with TRBD1. This CDR3 has 15 residues. In germline, CDR1 is SGHDT, CDR2 YYEEEE. The V gene end was trimmed by 0 bases and the J gene end by 6 bases; junction bases not matched to a gene: 4.

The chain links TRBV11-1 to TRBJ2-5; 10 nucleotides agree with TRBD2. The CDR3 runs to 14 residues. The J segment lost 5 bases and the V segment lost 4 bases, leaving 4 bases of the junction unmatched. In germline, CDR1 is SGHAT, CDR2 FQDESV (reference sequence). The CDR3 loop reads CASSSAGGPETQYF. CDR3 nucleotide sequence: TGTGCCAGCAGCTCAGCGGGGGGGCCGGAGACCCAGTACTTC.

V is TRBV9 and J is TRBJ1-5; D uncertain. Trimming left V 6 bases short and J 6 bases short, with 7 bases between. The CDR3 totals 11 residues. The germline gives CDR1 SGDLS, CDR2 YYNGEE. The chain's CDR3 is CASTITQPQHF. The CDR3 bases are TGTGCCAGCACCATCACTCAGCCCCAGCATTTT.

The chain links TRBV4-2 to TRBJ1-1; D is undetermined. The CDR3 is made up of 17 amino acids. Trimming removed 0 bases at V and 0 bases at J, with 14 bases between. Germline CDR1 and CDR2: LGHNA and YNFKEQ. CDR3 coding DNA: TGTGCCAGCAGCCAAGAGGCGCCTAACCGCATGAACACTGAAGCTTTCTTT. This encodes CASSQEAPNRMNTEAFF.

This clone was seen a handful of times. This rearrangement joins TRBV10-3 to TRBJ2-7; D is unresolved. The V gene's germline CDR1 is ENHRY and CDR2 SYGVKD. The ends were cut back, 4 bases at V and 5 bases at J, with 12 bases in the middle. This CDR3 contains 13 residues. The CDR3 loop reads CAISGNVGDEQYF. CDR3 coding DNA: TGTGCCATCAGTGGGAATGTGGGCGACGAGCAGTACTTC.

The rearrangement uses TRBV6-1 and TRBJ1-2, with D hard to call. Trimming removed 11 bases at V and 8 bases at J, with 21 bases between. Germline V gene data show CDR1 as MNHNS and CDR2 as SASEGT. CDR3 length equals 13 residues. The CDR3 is CASSREGKGGYTF. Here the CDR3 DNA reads TGTGCCTCCTCGCGGGAAGGGAAAGGGGGCTACACCTTC.